The entry below gives a single T cell receptor (beta chain) sequence along with its context. Its matching antigen is unknown. Per the germline V gene, CDR1 is LNHNV and CDR2 is YYDKDF (reference sequence). The CDR3 contains 15 residues. The sample is drawn from a study of T cell clusters in autoimmune cytopenias. Study overall: A median of approximately 50,000 TRB reads per sample yielded a median roughly 2,500 distinct clonotypes. General study results and limits: Primary autoimmune cytopenia patients appeared to lack physiological T cell clusters present in healthy donors. TRB repertoire shifts in secondary cytopenia and chronic lymphocytic leukemia mostly reflected lymphoma, not autoimmunity.

One tube held mixed TRB-A and TRB-B primer pools for touch-down PCR. TCRdb reprocessed the multiplex PCR reads, with one entry per CDR3 protein and no DNA. The sample has about 3,400 distinct CDR3 sequences; the top ten hold approximately 35%. TRB was amplified from 250 ng of peripheral blood genomic DNA per sample. The chain combines TRBV15 with TRBJ2-1. Sequencing was performed on peripheral blood. The receptor comes from a human donor with an autoimmune cytopenia, with autoimmune hepatitis or in good health (not recorded which). The CDR3 spells CATSSSLSWYNEQFF.